This T cell receptor beta chain was obtained from a study of blood T cell repertoires in COVID-19. Study as a whole: Some COVID-19 samples were acute and others convalescent; all came from the United States, Italy and Spain.

Study processing details: Amplified reference gene primers provided the basis for estimating nucleated cell counts. Repertoires were generated with immunoSEQ multiplex PCR, while TCRdb's copy carries only in-frame clones and drops some. V and J calls and clone size are those listed in that table; D and trimming were worked out from the DNA. Of approximately 320,000 clones listed, about 88% were seen once; the top ten hold 2% to 3%. Cohort assignment relied on participant-reported clinical history. The ends lost 5 bases at V and 2 bases at J; junction bases unmatched: 8. The CDR3 has 15 residues. Per germline, CDR1 SGHNT and CDR2 YENEEA.

The sequencing input was PBMCs or T cells enriched from blood (not recorded which). This clonotype originated in a man in his sixties who had recovered from COVID-19. This chain joins TRBV11-3 and TRBJ2-7, with TRBD1 identical over 8 bases. The CDR3 sequence: CASSLGQGMTYEQYF. As DNA, the CDR3 is TGTGCCAGCAGCCTAGGACAGGGCATGACCTACGAGCAGTACTTC.